This passage covers 6 T cell receptor beta chains from one sample sequenced in a study of molecular identifiers for immune sequencing clone quantification. MiXCR was run by TCRdb on the PCR reads, yielding one entry per CDR3 protein. The sample records about 86,000 distinct CDR3 sequences, about 23% being singletons. Sequencing was performed on naive CD8+ T cells from blood, with Jurkat cell RNA spiked in. Sample subset: FACS-sorted CD8+CD4-CCR7+CD45RA+ naive T cells. The receptors stem from a human donor in good health. Some libraries in this study had Jurkat cell RNA spiked in.

This clonotype was seen a handful of times. The limits of the CDR3 on the DNA are not certain, so only TCRdb's listed CDR3 is given. The chain uses TRBV6-2 or TRBV6-3 and TRBJ2-1; TRBD2, the table's D call, lacks a check against the DNA. Germline CDR1 reads MNHEY; CDR2 reads SVGEGT. The CDR3 spans 17 residues, counting both ends. CDR3 residues: CASSYFGPGGAYNEQFF.

This clonotype was seen many times. J is TRBJ2-3 and V is TRBV7-9, with 8 bases lining up with TRBD2. V trimming: 4 bases; J trimming: 0 bases; junction bases outside the gene matches: 12. The V gene's germline CDR1 is SEHNR and CDR2 FQNEAQ (reference sequence). This CDR3 spans 18 amino acids. Here the CDR3 DNA reads TGTGCCAGCAGCTCCGCCGCGGGAGGTTTTTCAAGCACAGATACGCAGTATTTT. It is translated as CASSSAAGGFSSTDTQYF.

This clonotype was recorded many times. The CDR3 protein is CASSLSGSGGLNTEAFF. The DNA of the CDR3 is TGCGCCAGCAGCCTCTCTGGCTCCGGGGGACTGAACACTGAAGCTTTCTTT. The rearrangement joins TRBV4-1 to TRBJ1-1, with D possibly being TRBD1 (5 bases). V was shortened by 4 bases and J by 0 bases, with 18 bases between the two germline ends. The germline CDR1 and CDR2 sequences are MGHRA and YSYEKL. The CDR3 length is 17 residues.

The V call is TRBV27, the J call TRBJ2-1, with D unclear. The germline CDR1 and CDR2 sequences are MNHEY and SMNVEV (reference sequence). V was trimmed by 0 bases and J by 9 bases, leaving 12 bases between them. The CDR3 loop spans 14 amino acids. As DNA, the CDR3 is TGTGCCAGCAGTTTATCGTCTATGGATGTTGAGCAGTTCTTC. It yields the protein CASSLSSMDVEQFF.

This clonotype was counted only a few times. Sequence at one end of the junction differs from germline and may be a read error. The chain carries TRBV5-6 and TRBJ1-1, with 7 nucleotides matching TRBD1. Germline V lookup: CDR1 SGHDT, CDR2 YYEEEE. The length of the CDR3 is 14 residues. CDR3 coding DNA: TGTGCCAGCAACCGAGACAGGGTGAACACTGTAGCTTTCTTT. Translating it yields CASNRDRVNTVAFF.

About this clonotype itself: One base away lies a much larger clone, so this may be a sequencing read error. The CDR3 sequence is CARSSGHPNYEQYF. Here the CDR3 DNA reads TGTGCCCGCAGCTCGGGACACCCGAACTACGAGCAGTACTTC. The gene calls are TRBV7-9 and TRBJ2-7, with D possibly being TRBD1 (6 bases). The germline V gene has CDR1 SEHNR and CDR2 FQNEAQ (reference sequence). The CDR3 length is 14 residues.